This T cell receptor beta chain emerged from a study of cytomegalovirus exposure and HLA in healthy donors. Some clones are missing from TCRdb's copy, which holds only in-frame ones; the method was immunoSEQ multiplex PCR. The sample contains about 330,000 clones, 86% of which appear only once. The CDR3 loop spans 17 amino acids. Trimming at V came to 0 bases and at J to 3 bases, leaving 6 bases not matched to a gene. Germline V CDR1 and CDR2: LGHNA, YSLEER. As concerns this clone: The antigen is unknown.

Findings of the study overall: High specificity and sensitivity for cytomegalovirus status were reported for the classifier. Within the roughly 120 validation repertoires, first-cohort TCR clusters tended to co-occur, according to a later analysis. Rare TCR sequences dominated, though some public TCRs recurred in many donors.

The chain employs TRBV4-3 and TRBJ1-3, with 9 bases aligning to TRBD1. This receptor was taken from a woman younger than 35 in good health and CMV-seronegative. Sequenced input: PBMCs. Written as DNA, the CDR3 is TGCGCCAGCAGCCAAGACCGGAACAGGGGGCTTGGAAACACCATATATTTT. It codes for CASSQDRNRGLGNTIYF.